The next 19 T cell receptor beta chains were all read from a single sample in a study of T cell clonality in common variable immunodeficiency. TCRdb keeps only in-frame clones here, not all; method: immunoSEQ multiplex PCR. The table records tens of thousands of clones without singletons, the ten largest covering about 9.4%. The sequenced sample was peripheral blood mononuclear cells. These receptors were taken from a person aged 18 to 75 in good health.

This clone has at least ten counts. The observed sequence ends 3 residues before the CDR3 terminus, with the missing tail filled in from the germline J gene. This chain joins TRBV13 and TRBJ1-2, with 10 bases matching TRBD1. The CDR3 consists of 14 residues. Germline CDR1 reads PRHDT; CDR2 reads FYEKMQ (reference sequence). Trimming at V came to 5 bases and at J to 6 bases, leaving 6 bases not matched to a gene. This CDR3 reads CASSHGQGGDGYTF. The sequenced part of the CDR3 DNA is TGTGCCAGCAGCCATGGACAGGGGGGAGATGGC.

This clone appeared many times. Read data end 3 residues before the CDR3 end; the end is taken from the germline J gene. J is TRBJ1-5 and V is TRBV29-1; the D gene is possibly TRBD1 (5 bases). V lost 3 bases and J lost 3, with 9 bases in between. The length of the CDR3 is 13 residues. Germline V gene lookup returns CDR1 SQVTM and CDR2 ANQGSEA. CDR3 DNA, as far as it was read: TGCAGCGTTGATGGGGGGTACAATCAGCCC. Its translation is CSVDGGYNQP. The full CDR3 reads CSVDGGYNQPQHF.

At least ten counts were recorded for this clone. The observed sequence ends 3 residues before the CDR3 terminus, with the missing tail filled in from the germline J gene. The V and J genes are TRBV20-1 and TRBJ1-2; 7 bases line up with TRBD1. From germline, CDR1 is DFQATT and CDR2 SNEGSKA (reference sequence). CDR3 size: 13 residues. V dropped 6 bases and J dropped 4; count of bases not matched to a gene: 8. The CDR3 bases that were read are TGCAGTGCAATTGTCCGGGACAGCTATGGC. It specifies CSAIVRDSYG. The CDR3 as a whole reads CSAIVRDSYGYTF.

This clone was detected ten times or more. Sequencing ends 3 residues short of the CDR3 end; the germline J gene provides the rest. The chain uses TRBV28 and TRBJ2-7; 9 bases are shared with TRBD2. From germline, CDR1 is MDHEN and CDR2 SYDVKM. The V gene end was trimmed by 5 bases and the J gene end by 4 bases; junction bases not matched to a gene: 6. The CDR3 has 14 residues. This CDR3 reads CASSRLADKYEQYF. CDR3 DNA (partial): TGTGCCAGCAGTCGACTAGCGGATAAGTACGAG. Variable domain in full (rest from reference TRBV28 and TRBJ2-7): DVKVTQSSRYLVKRTGEKVFLECVQDMDHENMFWYRQDPGLGLRLIYFSYDVKMKEKGDIPEGYSVSREKKERFSLILESASTNQTSMYLCASSRLADKYEQYFGPGTRLTVT.

Of note for this clone: Read data end 3 residues before the CDR3 end; the end is taken from the germline J gene. The chain employs TRBV7-8 and TRBJ2-3, with 10 bases lining up with TRBD2. This CDR3 region has 16 residues. Germline loops: CDR1 SGHVS, CDR2 FQNEAQ. V dropped 3 bases and J dropped 4; count of bases not matched to a gene: 7. Incomplete CDR3 DNA: TGTGCCAGCAGCTTCCGAGCGGGGGGGCCCCCAGATACG. Translation: CASSFRAGGPPDT. The whole CDR3 reads CASSFRAGGPPDTQYF.

This clone was observed many times. The CDR3 end is not reached by the read, which stops 3 residues before it; the germline J gene fills it in. The chain employs TRBV7-3 and TRBJ2-5; TRBD2 aligns across 12 bases. The CDR3 is 15 residues long. J was trimmed by 2 bases and V by 6 bases; bases with no gene match: 4. From germline, CDR1 is SGHTA and CDR2 FQGTGA. The part of the CDR3 DNA that was read is TGTGCCAGCAGTCGGACTAGCGGGATACAAGAGACC. Its translation: CASSRTSGIQET. Given in full, the CDR3 is CASSRTSGIQETQYF.

Ten or more counts support this clone. The sequenced fragment ends 3 residues before the CDR3 boundary, so the rest is inferred from the germline J gene. This rearrangement joins TRBV6-2 or TRBV6-3 to TRBJ2-1; D is unclear. The V and J ends lost 6 bases and 4 bases respectively, with 7 bases between them. The CDR3 consists of 12 residues. The germline V gene encodes CDR1 MNHEY and CDR2 SVGEGT. The DNA read from the CDR3 is TGTGCCAGCAGAAACGGGTACAATGAG. Translated, it gives CASRNGYNE. The CDR3, in full, reads CASRNGYNEQFF.

This clone was seen at least ten times. The CDR3 goes on 3 residues after the read ends, and that part is filled in from the germline J gene. This chain connects TRBV2 to TRBJ2-5; 14 bases are shared with TRBD2. Losses at the gene ends were 5 bases for V and 5 bases for J; bases not matched to a gene: 10. Germline lookup yields CDR1 SNHLY and CDR2 FYNNEI. The CDR3 spans 17 residues. The CDR3 reads CASSPGTSGSGKETQYF. The CDR3 bases that were read are TGTGCCAGCAGTCCCGGGACTAGCGGGAGTGGGAAGGAGACC. Supplemented by reference TRBV2 and TRBJ2-5, the full variable domain reads EPEVTQTPSHQVTQMGQEVILRCVPISNHLYFYWYRQILGQKVEFLVSFYNNEISEKSEIFDDQFSVERPDGSNFTLKIRSTKLEDSAMYFCASSPGTSGSGKETQYFGPGTRLLVL.

This clone showed up many times. Read sequence stops 3 residues before the CDR3 end, and the germline J gene provides the missing end. This chain links TRBV20-1 with TRBJ2-1; maybe TRBD2 (5 bases). The V gene lost 5 bases and the J gene lost 5 bases, with 16 bases spanning the gap. This CDR3 is built from 14 residues. From germline, CDR1 is DFQATT and CDR2 SNEGSKA (reference sequence). The CDR3 bases that were read are TGCAGTGCTCGCCTTCGGGGTCCCCACAATGAG. Protein product: CSARLRGPHNE. The complete CDR3 sequence is CSARLRGPHNEQFF.

This clone was seen ten or more times. The read halts 3 residues ahead of the CDR3 end, with the missing end drawn from the germline J gene. The rearrangement links TRBV5-1 to TRBJ2-7; TRBD1 agrees at 7 bases. V was clipped by 2 bases and J by 5 bases; unmatched bases: 7. There are 14 residues in the CDR3. Germline assignment: CDR1 SGHRS and CDR2 YFSETQ. This chain's CDR3 is CASSFGGDRDEQYF. The sequenced part of the CDR3 DNA is TGCGCCAGCAGCTTTGGGGGTGACAGGGACGAG.

This clone came up many times. At one of its ends the junction is not consistent with the germline gene, which may arise from a read error. The CDR3 end is not reached by the read, which stops 3 residues before it; the germline J gene fills it in. The chain uses TRBV4-2 and TRBJ2-7, with D unclear. This CDR3 is built from 13 residues. Germline loops: CDR1 LGHNA, CDR2 YNFKEQ. CDR3 in amino acids: CASSQVEQSEQYF. The sequenced CDR3 bases are TGCGCCAGCAGCCAAGTCGAGCAAAGCGAG.

Ten or more counts support this clone. The read ends 3 residues early relative to the CDR3; the germline J gene fills the gap. V is TRBV18 and J is TRBJ2-7; 7 bases align to TRBD1. The V segment lost 6 bases and the J segment 5 bases; nucleotides outside the gene matches: 10. The CDR3 is 14 residues long. Per the germline V gene, CDR1 is KGHSH and CDR2 is LQKENI. The CDR3 here is CASSRDSLRDEQYF. The covered CDR3 bases are TGTGCCAGCTCCCGGGACAGCCTCCGGGACGAG.

This clone was seen at least ten times. The read falls 3 residues short of the CDR3 end, and the missing part is taken from the germline J gene. This chain uses TRBV5-4 with TRBJ2-7, with 8 bases fitting TRBD1. With 4 bases clipped from V and 4 bases from J, the junction kept 4 bases outside the gene matches. The CDR3 is made up of 13 amino acids. Germline CDR1 SGHNT, CDR2 YYREEE (reference sequence). CDR3 sequence reads: CASSQTGGYEQYF. The covered CDR3 bases are TGTGCCAGCAGCCAAACAGGGGGATACGAG.

There are many counts of this clone. Read sequence stops 3 residues before the CDR3 end, and the germline J gene provides the missing end. This chain connects TRBV7-2 to TRBJ2-7; TRBD2 agrees at 9 bases. Per the germline V gene, CDR1 is SGHTA and CDR2 is FQGNSA. V was pared by 5 bases and J by 6 bases, with 8 bases of the junction left unmatched. The CDR3 is 14 residues long. This CDR3 is CASSLSGGPVEQYF. The CDR3 DNA, read in part, is TGTGCCAGCAGCCTCAGCGGGGGGCCCGTCGAG.

This clone came up many times. Read data end 3 residues before the CDR3 end; the end is taken from the germline J gene. This chain joins TRBV19 and TRBJ2-1; 9 positions agree with TRBD2. The CDR3 has 16 amino acids. Trimming took 1 base from V and 7 from J; bases not matched to a gene: 8. Looked up from germline, CDR1 is LNHDA and CDR2 is SQIVND (reference sequence). The CDR3 bases that were read are TGTGCCAGTAGTATAGGGTCTAGCGGGGTCGGTAATGAG. Its translation: CASSIGSSGVGNE. From start to end, the CDR3 is CASSIGSSGVGNEQFF.

This clone was observed many times. The sequenced fragment ends 3 residues before the CDR3 boundary, so the rest is inferred from the germline J gene. This rearrangement joins TRBV6-1 to TRBJ2-3; 14 positions agree with TRBD2. Germline V gene sequence: CDR1 MNHNS, CDR2 SASEGT. The V segment lost 4 bases and the J segment 4 bases; nucleotides outside the gene matches: 1. The CDR3 runs to 15 residues. The CDR3: CASSGTSGRPDTQYF. The sequenced CDR3 bases are TGTGCCAGCAGTGGGACTAGCGGGAGGCCAGATACG.

This clone was recorded at least ten times. The CDR3 protein is CASSLEQPPNYGYTF. CDR3 bases read: TGCGCCAGCAGCTTGGAACAGCCCCCTAACTATGGC. This chain links TRBV5-1 with TRBJ1-2; D remains ambiguous. The missing CDR3 end, 3 residues past where the read stops, is filled in from the germline J gene. The germline V gene encodes CDR1 SGHRS and CDR2 YFSETQ. Trimming stripped 0 bases from V and 0 bases from J, with 9 bases between. The CDR3 is made up of 15 amino acids.

This clone was counted ten times or more. From the germline J gene comes the end of the CDR3, since the read stops 3 residues before it. The chain has TRBV11-2 and TRBJ2-1, with 10 nucleotides matching TRBD2. The CDR3 length is 15 residues. J was trimmed by 7 bases and V by 4 bases; bases with no gene match: 7. Germline loops: CDR1 SGHAT, CDR2 FQNNGV. CDR3 sequence: CASSSGLAVTNEQFF. Incomplete CDR3 DNA: TGTGCCAGCAGCTCCGGACTAGCGGTGACTAATGAG.

This clone was detected ten times or more. The CDR3 end lies 3 residues beyond the end of the read and is filled in from the germline J gene. The V gene is TRBV9, the J gene TRBJ2-2; D is ambiguous. CDR3 length equals 13 residues. Germline V gene lookup returns CDR1 SGDLS and CDR2 YYNGEE. V was clipped by 2 bases and J by 9 bases, with 11 bases between them. CDR3: CASSVMAARELFF. The CDR3 bases that were read are TGTGCCAGCAGCGTCATGGCTGCCAGGGAG.